Described below is a single TCR beta chain sequence and its context. Its antigen is unknown. The data originate from a study of T cell repertoires in cytomegalovirus infection. Study as a whole: Through public TCR beta signatures, both CMV infection and matching HLA type were indicated.

V trimming: 2 bases; J trimming: 2 bases; junction bases outside the gene matches: 4. Per the germline V gene, CDR1 is KGHSH and CDR2 is LQKENI. The length of the CDR3 is 15 residues. Regarding the study as a whole: The cumulative frequency of public TCR beta families distinguished individuals who carried CMV together with the relevant HLA. Clonotype analysis showed dominance of the ex vivo response by HLA-C-restricted CMV-specific TCR beta clonotypes.

One entry per CDR3 protein results from TCRdb running MiXCR on the reads. The sample lists around 450,000 distinct CDR3 sequences, around 11% seen once, with approximately 10% in the top ten. The receptor comes from a human donor in good health (CMV status not recorded). Some clones in this sample may be carry-over from other donors' samples. The V call is TRBV18, the J call TRBJ2-3, with 7 nucleotides matching TRBD2. The source material was PBMCs. CDR3 sequence: CASSPMRGFTDTQYF. The DNA of the CDR3 is TGTGCCAGCTCACCAATGCGGGGGTTCACAGATACGCAGTATTTT.